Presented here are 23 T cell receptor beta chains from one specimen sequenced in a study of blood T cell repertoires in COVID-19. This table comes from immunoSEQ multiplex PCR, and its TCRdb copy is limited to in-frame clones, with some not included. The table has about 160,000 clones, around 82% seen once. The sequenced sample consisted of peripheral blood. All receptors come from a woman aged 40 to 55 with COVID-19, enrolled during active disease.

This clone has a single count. The CDR3 reads CASSFRSSGNTIYF. DNA of the CDR3: TGTGCCAGCAGTTTCAGAAGCTCTGGAAACACCATATATTTT. The genes are TRBV7-2 and TRBJ1-3; D remains ambiguous. Germline V gene lookup returns CDR1 SGHTA and CDR2 FQGNSA. V dropped 6 bases and J dropped 0 bases, with 9 bases sitting between them. The CDR3 runs to 14 residues.

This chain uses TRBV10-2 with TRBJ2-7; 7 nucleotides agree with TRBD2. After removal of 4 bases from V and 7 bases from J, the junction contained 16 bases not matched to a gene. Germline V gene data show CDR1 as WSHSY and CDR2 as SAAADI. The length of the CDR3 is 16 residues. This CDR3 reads CASSGVGLAESREQYF. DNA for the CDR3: TGCGCCAGCAGTGGGGTGGGGCTAGCGGAGTCCAGAGAGCAGTACTTC.

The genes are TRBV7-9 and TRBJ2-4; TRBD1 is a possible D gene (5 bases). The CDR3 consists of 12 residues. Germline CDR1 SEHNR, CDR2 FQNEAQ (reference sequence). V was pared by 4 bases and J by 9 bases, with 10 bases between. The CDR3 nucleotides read TGTGCCAGCAGCTCTGGGGCTTTCATTCAGTACTTC. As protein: CASSSGAFIQYF.

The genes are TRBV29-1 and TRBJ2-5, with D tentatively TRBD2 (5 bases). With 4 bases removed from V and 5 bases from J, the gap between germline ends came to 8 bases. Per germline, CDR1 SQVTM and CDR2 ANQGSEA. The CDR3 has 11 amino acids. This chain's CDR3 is CSVGGHETQYF. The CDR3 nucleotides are TGCAGCGTTGGAGGGCATGAGACCCAGTACTTC. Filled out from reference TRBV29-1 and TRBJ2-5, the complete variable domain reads SAVISQKPSRDICQRGTSLTIQCQVDSQVTMMFWYRQQPGQSLTLIATANQGSEATYESGFVIDKFPISRPNLTFSTLTVSNMSPEDSSIYLCSVGGHETQYFGPGTRLLVL.

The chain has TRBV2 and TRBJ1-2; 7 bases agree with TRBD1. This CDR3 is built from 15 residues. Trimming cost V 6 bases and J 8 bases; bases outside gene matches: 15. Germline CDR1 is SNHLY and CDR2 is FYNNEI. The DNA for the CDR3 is TGTGCCAGCAGGGAACTCTCCGACAGGGTGAAAGGCTACACCTTC. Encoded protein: CASRELSDRVKGYTF.

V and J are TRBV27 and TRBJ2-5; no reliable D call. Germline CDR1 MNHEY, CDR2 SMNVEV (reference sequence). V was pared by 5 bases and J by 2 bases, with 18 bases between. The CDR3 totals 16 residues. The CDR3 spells CASSPAEWASQETQYF. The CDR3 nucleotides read TGTGCCAGCAGTCCGGCCGAGTGGGCCTCTCAAGAGACCCAGTACTTC.

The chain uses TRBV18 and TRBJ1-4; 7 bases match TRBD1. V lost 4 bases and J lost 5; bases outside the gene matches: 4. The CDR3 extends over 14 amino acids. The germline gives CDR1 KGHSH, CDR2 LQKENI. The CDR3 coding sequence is TGTGCCAGCTCACAAGGGACAGTAAATGAAAAACTGTTTTTT. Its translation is CASSQGTVNEKLFF. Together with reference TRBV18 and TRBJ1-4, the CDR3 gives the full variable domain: NAGVMQNPRHLVRRRGQEARLRCSPMKGHSHVYWYRQLPEEGLKFMVYLQKENIIDESGMPKERFSAEFPKEGPSILRIQQVVRGDSAAYFCASSQGTVNEKLFFGSGTQLSVL.

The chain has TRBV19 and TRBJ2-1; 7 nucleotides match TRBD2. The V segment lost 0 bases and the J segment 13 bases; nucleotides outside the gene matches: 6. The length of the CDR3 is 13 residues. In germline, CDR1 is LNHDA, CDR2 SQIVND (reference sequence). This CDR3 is CASSIDFGDYQFF. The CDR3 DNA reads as TGTGCCAGTAGTATAGATTTTGGGGACTATCAGTTCTTC. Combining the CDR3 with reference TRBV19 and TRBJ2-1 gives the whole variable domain DGGITQSPKYLFRKEGQNVTLSCEQNLNHDAMYWYRQDPGQGLRLIYYSQIVNDFQKGDIAEGYSVSREKKESFPLTVTSAQKNPTAFYLCASSIDFGDYQFFGPGTRLTVL.

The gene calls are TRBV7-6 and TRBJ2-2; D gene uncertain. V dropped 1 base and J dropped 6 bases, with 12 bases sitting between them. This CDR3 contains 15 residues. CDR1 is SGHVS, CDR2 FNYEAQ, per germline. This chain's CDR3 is CASSLVGSASGELFF. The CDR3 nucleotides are TGTGCCAGCAGCTTAGTTGGCAGCGCGTCCGGGGAGCTGTTTTTT.

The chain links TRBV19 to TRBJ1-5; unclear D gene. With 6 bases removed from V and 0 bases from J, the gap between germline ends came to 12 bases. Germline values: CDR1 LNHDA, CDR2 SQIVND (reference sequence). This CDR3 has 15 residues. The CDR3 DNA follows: TGTGCCAGTAGGAGCCAAAGCTATAGCAATCAGCCCCAGCATTTT. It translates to CASRSQSYSNQPQHF.

In DNA form, the CDR3 reads TGTGCCAGCAGCTTTGGGCCTGATCAGCCCCAGCATTTT. This gives the protein CASSFGPDQPQHF. The chain has TRBV5-5 and TRBJ1-5; D uncertain. The CDR3 length is 13 residues. Trimming took off 2 bases at V and 5 bases at J, with 8 bases between the two ends. CDR1 SGHKS and CDR2 YYEKEE come from the germline V gene (reference sequence).

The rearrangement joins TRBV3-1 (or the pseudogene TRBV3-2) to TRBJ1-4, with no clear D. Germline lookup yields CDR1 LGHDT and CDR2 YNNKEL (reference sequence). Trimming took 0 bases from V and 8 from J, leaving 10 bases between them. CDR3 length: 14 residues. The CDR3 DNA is TGTGCCAGCAGCCAAGAGGTGAAGAGAGAAAAACTGTTTTTT. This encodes CASSQEVKREKLFF.

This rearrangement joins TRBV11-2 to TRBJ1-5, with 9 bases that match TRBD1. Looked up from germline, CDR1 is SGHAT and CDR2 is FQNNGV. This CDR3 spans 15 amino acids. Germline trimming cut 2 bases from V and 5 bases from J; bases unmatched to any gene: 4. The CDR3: CASSLRTGADQPQHF. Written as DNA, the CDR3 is TGTGCCAGCAGCTTAAGGACAGGGGCGGATCAGCCCCAGCATTTT.

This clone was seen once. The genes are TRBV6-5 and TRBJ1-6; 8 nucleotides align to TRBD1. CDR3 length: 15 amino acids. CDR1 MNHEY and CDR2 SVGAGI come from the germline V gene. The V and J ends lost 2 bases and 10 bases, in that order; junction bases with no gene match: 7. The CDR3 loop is CASSYLRQGQSPLHF. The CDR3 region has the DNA TGTGCCAGCAGTTACCTGAGACAGGGGCAATCACCCCTCCACTTT.

The CDR3 sequence is CASSFSRYRNYGYTF. CDR3 DNA sequence: TGTGCCAGCAGCTTCAGCCGATACAGAAACTATGGCTACACCTTC. The J gene is TRBJ1-2, the V gene TRBV5-4; D is undetermined. CDR3 length: 15 amino acids. The ends were cut back, 2 bases at V and 2 bases at J, with 13 bases in the middle. The germline CDR1 and CDR2 sequences are SGHNT and YYREEE (reference sequence).

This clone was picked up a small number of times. The DNA of the CDR3 is TGTGCCAGCAGTTGGGGGACAGGCGAAAACTATGGCTACACCTTC. This translates into CASSWGTGENYGYTF. This sequence joins TRBV5-6 and TRBJ1-2, with 8 positions matching TRBD1. V shed 5 bases and J 2 bases; nucleotides not matched to a gene: 8. The CDR3 sequence is 15 residues long. Germline V gives CDR1 SGHDT, CDR2 YYEEEE.

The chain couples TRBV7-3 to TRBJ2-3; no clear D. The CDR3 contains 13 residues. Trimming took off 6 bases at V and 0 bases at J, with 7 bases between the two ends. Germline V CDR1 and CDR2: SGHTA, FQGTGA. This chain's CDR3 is CASRSPSTDTQYF. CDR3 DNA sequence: TGTGCCAGCAGATCCCCTAGCACAGATACGCAGTATTTT.

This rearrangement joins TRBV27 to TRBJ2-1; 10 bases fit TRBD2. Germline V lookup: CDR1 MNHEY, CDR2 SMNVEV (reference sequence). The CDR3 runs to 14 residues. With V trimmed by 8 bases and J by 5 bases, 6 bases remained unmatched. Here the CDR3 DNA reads TGTGCCAGCCGAGGACTAGCGGAACACAATGAGCAGTTCTTC. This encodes CASRGLAEHNEQFF.

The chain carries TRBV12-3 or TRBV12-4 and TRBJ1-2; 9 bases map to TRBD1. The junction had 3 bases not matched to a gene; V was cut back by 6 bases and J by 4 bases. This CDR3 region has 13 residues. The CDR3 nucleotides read TGTGCCAGCAGGACAGGGGGTTCCTATGGCTACACCTTC. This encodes CASRTGGSYGYTF.

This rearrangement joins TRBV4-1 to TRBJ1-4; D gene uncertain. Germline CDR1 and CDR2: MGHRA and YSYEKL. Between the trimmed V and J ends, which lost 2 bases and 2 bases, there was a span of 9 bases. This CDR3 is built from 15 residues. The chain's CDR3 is CASSQPGRTNEKLFF. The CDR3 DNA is TGCGCCAGCAGCCAACCGGGAAGGACTAATGAAAAACTGTTTTTT.

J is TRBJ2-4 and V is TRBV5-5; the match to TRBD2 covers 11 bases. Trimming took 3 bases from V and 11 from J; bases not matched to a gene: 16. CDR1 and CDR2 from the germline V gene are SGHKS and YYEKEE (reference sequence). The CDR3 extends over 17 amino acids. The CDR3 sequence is CASSSIAGGTEGILQYF. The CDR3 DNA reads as TGTGCCAGCAGCTCGATAGCGGGGGGGACCGAGGGGATCCTTCAGTACTTC.

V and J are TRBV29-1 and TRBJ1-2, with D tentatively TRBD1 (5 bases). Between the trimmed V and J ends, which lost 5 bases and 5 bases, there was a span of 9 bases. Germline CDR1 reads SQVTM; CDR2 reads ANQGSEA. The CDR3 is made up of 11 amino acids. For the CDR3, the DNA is TGCAGCGTTCCGCAGGGTTATGGCTACACCTTC. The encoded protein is CSVPQGYGYTF.

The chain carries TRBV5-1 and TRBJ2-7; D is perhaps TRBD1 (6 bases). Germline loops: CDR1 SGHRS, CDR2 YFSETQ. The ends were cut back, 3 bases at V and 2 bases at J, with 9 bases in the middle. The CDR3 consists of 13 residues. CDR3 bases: TGCGCCAGCAGCTATAGGACAGCCTACGAGCAGTACTTC. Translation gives CASSYRTAYEQYF.